Listed below are T cell receptor beta chains from one sample, sequenced in a study of blood T cells in healthy people across ages. TCRdb re-analysed the 5' RACE reads in MiXCR, keeping a single row per CDR3 protein. The repertoire consists of approximately 900,000 distinct CDR3 sequences, with approximately 49% occurring once and the leading ten covering about an eighth. The sequenced sample was blood. Every receptor here comes from a man aged 25 to 45 in good health. Both conserved end residues are part of each CDR3. D genes are given only for firm matches. Only some rows state a clone size, as once, few, many or a class for expanded clones.

TGTGCCAGCAGTCTCTCAGGGTCTGGGTACCAAGAGACCCAGTACTTC	CASSLSGSGYQETQYF	-	-	TRBJ2-5	TRBV12-3/TRBV12-4
TGCGCCAGCAGCCAAGACCTAGCGAGCTCCTACAATGAGCAGTTCTTC	CASSQDLASSYNEQFF	-	-	TRBJ2-1	TRBV4-3
TGTGCCAGCAGTGAAGCGCCTGGCAGCAAAGCTTTCTTT	CASSEAPGSKAFF	-	-	TRBJ1-1	TRBV2
TGCGCCAGCAGCCAAGGGCAACCGGGAGCGGCCTCCTACAATGAGCAGTTCTTC	CASSQGQPGAASYNEQFF	-	-	TRBJ2-1	TRBV4-1
TGTGCCAGCAGTTTTGAGGCGGGGCATGGTGAAAAACTGTTTTTT	CASSFEAGHGEKLFF	-	-	TRBJ1-4	TRBV12-3/TRBV12-4
TGTGCCAGCAGTTACGACGCAGGGGGACCTTACGAGCAGTACTTC	CASSYDAGGPYEQYF	TRBD1	once	TRBJ2-7	TRBV6-2/TRBV6-3
TGTGCCAGCCCTGGGCCCAATGAGCAGTTCTTC	CASPGPNEQFF	-	many	TRBJ2-1	TRBV6-1
TGTGCCAGCAGTTACTCGGAGAGGGACGAGCAGTACTTC	CASSYSERDEQYF	-	-	TRBJ2-7	TRBV6-5
TGCAGTGCTGGGCTGACTAGCGGGGGGAATGAGCAGTTCTTC	CSAGLTSGGNEQFF	TRBD2	-	TRBJ2-1	TRBV20-1
TGTGCCAGCAGCTTCAGTTTTGGGTTTAATGAAAAACTGTTTTTT	CASSFSFGFNEKLFF	-	-	TRBJ1-4	TRBV7-2
TGTGCCAGCAGCGTATCCGGGACAGAGGACTACGAGCAGTACTTC	CASSVSGTEDYEQYF	TRBD1	-	TRBJ2-7	TRBV7-3
TGTGCCAGCAGGGGGAGCGGGGGAATAATCGATACGCAGTATTTT	CASRGSGGIIDTQYF	TRBD2	few	TRBJ2-3	TRBV2
TGTGCCACCAGTGATGACGGATATAGCAATCAGCCCCAGCATTTT	CATSDDGYSNQPQHF	-	-	TRBJ1-5	TRBV24-1
TGTGCCAGCAGCTTCGTAAGCGGGGGGGCGTTTTATGAGCAGTTCTTC	CASSFVSGGAFYEQFF	TRBD2	few	TRBJ2-1	TRBV11-1
TGCAGTGCTAGAGATGGAAAGGCGGACTACGAGCAGTACTTC	CSARDGKADYEQYF	-	-	TRBJ2-7	TRBV20-1
TGTGCCAGCAGCTCCAGTGAAGGGGGACATGAGCAGTTCTTC	CASSSSEGGHEQFF	-	-	TRBJ2-1	TRBV11-1
TGCAGCGACGGGTCCACAGATACGCAGTATTTT	CSDGSTDTQYF	-	-	TRBJ2-3	TRBV29-1
TGCGCCAGCAGCGCCGGGGGGGGAGACAATGAAAAACTGTTTTTT	CASSAGGGDNEKLFF	-	-	TRBJ1-4	TRBV5-1
TGCAGTGCTAGAGATGGGACGTATGGCCTTTCGCAGTTCTTC	CSARDGTYGLSQFF	-	-	TRBJ2-1	TRBV20-1
TGTGCCAGCAGCGAACGGGGACAGGGGGCAAATGAGCAGTTCTTC	CASSERGQGANEQFF	TRBD1	few	TRBJ2-1	TRBV6-5
TGCAGTGCTAGAGTCGGGACAGCCACAGATACGCAGTATTTT	CSARVGTATDTQYF	TRBD1	-	TRBJ2-3	TRBV20-1
TGTGCCTGGAACCCAAGGCCTGGGGCCAACGTCCTGACTTTC	CAWNPRPGANVLTF	-	-	TRBJ2-6	TRBV30
TGTGCTACGGACTCCTCAACCAGTGCCATATATTTT	CATDSSTSAIYF	-	-	TRBJ1-3	TRBV19
TGTGCCAGCAGCTCGAGACAGGGGGAGACCCAGTACTTC	CASSSRQGETQYF	TRBD1	many	TRBJ2-5	TRBV7-9
TGCGCCAGCAGTCCCCGGGGACGGCATCAGCCCCAGCATTTT	CASSPRGRHQPQHF	-	-	TRBJ1-5	TRBV10-1
TGTGCCAGCAGCTGGAACAGGGGGACAGGGAACAACAATGAGCAGTTCTTC	CASSWNRGTGNNNEQFF	TRBD1	few	TRBJ2-1	TRBV3-1
TGCAGTGCTAGAGTGAAAGGGTTTCTTGAGCAGTTCTTC	CSARVKGFLEQFF	-	once	TRBJ2-1	TRBV20-1
TGTGCCAGCAGCTTATGGTCAGGGGGAAGCTATGGCTACACCTTC	CASSLWSGGSYGYTF	TRBD1	-	TRBJ1-2	TRBV5-4
TGCAGCGTTGACCCCGGGACGGACTATGGCTACACCTTC	CSVDPGTDYGYTF	-	few	TRBJ1-2	TRBV29-1
TGTGCCTGGGGTGCAGTCCGGAGCTCCTACAATGAGCAGTACTTC	CAWGAVRSSYNEQYF	-	-	TRBJ2-7	TRBV30
TGTGCCACCTCGACAGGGTACAATGAGCAGTTCTTC	CATSTGYNEQFF	TRBD1	-	TRBJ2-1	TRBV27
TGTGCCAGCAGTGACGGAGGAGGACGGGAGACCCAGTACTTC	CASSDGGGRETQYF	-	-	TRBJ2-5	TRBV28
TGCAGTGCTAGATCCCGCGGAAGGGGAGCAAGAACCTACGAGCAGTACTTC	CSARSRGRGARTYEQYF	-	-	TRBJ2-7	TRBV20-1
TGCGCCAGCAGAGATGGACAGGGTGAAAACATTCAGTACTTC	CASRDGQGENIQYF	TRBD1	-	TRBJ2-4	TRBV5-1
TGTGCCAGCAGCCTGTACACCCGGCGAGACTATGGCTACACCTTC	CASSLYTRRDYGYTF	-	once	TRBJ1-2	TRBV7-9
TGCAGCGTGAACGAGGGGTGGACCTACGAGCAGTACTTC	CSVNEGWTYEQYF	-	few	TRBJ2-7	TRBV29-1
TGTGCCTCGCGGGGAGGTTCCTACAATGAGCAGTACTTC	CASRGGSYNEQYF	-	few	TRBJ2-7	TRBV10-3
TGCGCCAGCAGCTCAGGGGGCCGGATCTACGAGCAGTACTTC	CASSSGGRIYEQYF	TRBD1	-	TRBJ2-7	TRBV5-1
TGCAGCGTTGTTTACAGCACTAATGAAAAACTGTTTTTT	CSVVYSTNEKLFF	-	-	TRBJ1-4	TRBV29-1
TGTGCCAGCCGACAGAGCAGGGAAGATACGCAGTATTTT	CASRQSREDTQYF	-	-	TRBJ2-3	TRBV6-1
TGTGCCAGCACTCGAGCCGTTGACTCCTACGAGCAGTACTTC	CASTRAVDSYEQYF	-	-	TRBJ2-7	TRBV6-5
TGTGCCAGCGATCCAGCCGACGCCCCGAACACTGAAGCTTTCTTT	CASDPADAPNTEAFF	-	-	TRBJ1-1	TRBV6-2/TRBV6-3
TGTGCCAGCAGCAACCCCACAGATACGCAGTATTTT	CASSNPTDTQYF	-	few	TRBJ2-3	TRBV6-2/TRBV6-3
TGTGCCAGCAATAAGAACGGGGAGCTGTTTTTT	CASNKNGELFF	-	-	TRBJ2-2	TRBV12-3/TRBV12-4
TGTGCCAGCAGTTTGATCGGGACCTCCAACTATGGCTACACCTTC	CASSLIGTSNYGYTF	-	-	TRBJ1-2	TRBV28
TGTGCCAGCAGCCGAATCGGGACTTCTGAAAAACTGTTTTTT	CASSRIGTSEKLFF	-	few	TRBJ1-4	TRBV27
TGTGCCAGCAGTCCCCGCGACAGGGGGATCGGCAATGAGCAGTTCTTC	CASSPRDRGIGNEQFF	TRBD1	many	TRBJ2-1	TRBV6-2/TRBV6-3
TGTGCCATCAGTGAGCAGGGCGTGGGAGACAATGAGCAGTTCTTC	CAISEQGVGDNEQFF	-	few	TRBJ2-1	TRBV10-3
TGTGCCAGCAGCCAAGGCCGCGGGGGGCCACAGCAGTACTTC	CASSQGRGGPQQYF	TRBD2	-	TRBJ2-7	TRBV3-1
TGTGCCAGCAGCTTAGGGGGGCCTAGCGGGGCGCAGACCCAGTACTTC	CASSLGGPSGAQTQYF	TRBD2	-	TRBJ2-5	TRBV11-2
TGTGCCAGCAGCCCTCGGGTCGACACAGATGCGCAGTATTTT	CASSPRVDTDAQYF	-	-	TRBJ2-3	TRBV12-3/TRBV12-4
TGTGCCAGCAGAGAGACCGTGCTTCAGCCCCAGCATTTT	CASRETVLQPQHF	-	-	TRBJ1-5	TRBV2
TGTGCCAGCAGCCAGGGGGGGGTGGCAGACAATGAGCAGTTCTTC	CASSQGGVADNEQFF	TRBD2	-	TRBJ2-1	TRBV4-2
TGTGCCAGCAGCTCCACAGATTCACCCCTCCACTTT	CASSSTDSPLHF	-	few	TRBJ1-6	TRBV7-9
TGCGCCAGCAGCATGGACAGGCCGGCGTACGAGCAGTACTTC	CASSMDRPAYEQYF	TRBD1	few	TRBJ2-7	TRBV5-1
TGCAGTGCTAGGACTAGTCCGATCACCGGGGAGCTGTTTTTT	CSARTSPITGELFF	-	-	TRBJ2-2	TRBV20-1
TGCAGCGTTGGGGGAGGACCCACCTACGAGCAGTACTTC	CSVGGGPTYEQYF	-	-	TRBJ2-7	TRBV29-1
TGTGCCAGCAGCTTAGTCCGGGGGGGATGGAATTCACCCCTCCACTTT	CASSLVRGGWNSPLHF	-	-	TRBJ1-6	TRBV7-8
TGTGCCAGCAGCCAGGGACAGGGGGCGCTTTACAATGAGCAGTTCTTC	CASSQGQGALYNEQFF	TRBD1	-	TRBJ2-1	TRBV4-2